This T cell receptor (beta chain) was obtained from a study of T cells after yellow fever vaccination. Notes on the study in general: Reappearance after the booster was seen for most primary-vaccination clones, at roughly 96% CD4 and 75% to 90% CD8. Shared CD4/CD8 clonotypes were a small share, likely from convergent recombination.

This clonotype has only a few counts. After removal of 0 bases from V and 6 bases from J, the junction contained 4 bases not matched to a gene. The CDR3 contains 15 residues. Germline V gene lookup returns CDR1 LGHDT and CDR2 YNNKEL (reference sequence). Synthesis of TCR cDNA relied on 5'RACE template switching, which attached a universal primer site and UMIs. TCRdb used MiXCR to reprocess the 5' RACE reads, holding one entry per CDR3 protein. This sample carries under 55,000 distinct CDR3 sequences, 6.6% of them seen once, and the ten largest clones take roughly a quarter. The sample was CD8+ T cells not binding an NS4B(214-222) dextramer, sorted from PBMCs, taken approximately 47 days after the first yellow fever vaccination. The clonotype originates from a man between 18 and 29 years old who received the YFV17D yellow fever vaccine. The rearrangement joins TRBV3-1 to TRBJ2-1; 8 bases are shared with TRBD2. CDR3 region: CASSQDAGGTNEQFF. In nucleotides, the CDR3 is TGTGCCAGCAGCCAAGATGCGGGGGGCACCAATGAGCAGTTCTTC.